This T cell receptor beta chain was recovered during a study of CXCR3-negative and CXCR3-positive naive CD8 T cells. Broader study findings: Memory CD8+ T cell repertoires were far less diverse than both naive subsets. For naive cells, CXCR3-negative and CXCR3-positive subsets had similar TRBV-TRBJ usage; for memory cells, usage differed. Greater hydrophobicity was found in TRB CDR3s of CXCR3-positive naive cells than of CXCR3-negative naive cells.

Concerning this clonotype: Its specificity is not known.

CDR3 length: 15 residues. Libraries of TRB cDNA were made by 5' RACE and carried UMIs. TCRdb re-called the 5' RACE reads and shows each CDR3 protein once, DNA omitted. The table lists roughly 110,000 distinct CDR3 sequences. CD45RO-CCR7+CD27+CD95- marked naive CD8+ T cells. This rearrangement joins TRBV12-3 or TRBV12-4 to TRBJ2-7; TCRdb's D call, TRBD1, is unchecked because there is no DNA. Sequences were obtained from naive CXCR3+ CD8+ T cells from blood. Subset specified: CD45RO-CCR7+CD27+CD95- naive CD8+ T cells expressing CXCR3 (TNR3+). The TCR comes from a human donor in good health. Some clones in this sample may be carry-over from other donors' samples. This CDR3 is CASSLSAGGAYEQYF.